A selection of T cell receptor beta chains follows, all from one sample in a study of cytomegalovirus exposure and HLA in healthy donors. The method was immunoSEQ multiplex PCR; TCRdb's version includes in-frame clones alone and lacks a portion of them. The sample lists 100,000 to 150,000 clones; roughly 83% were seen once. Sequences were obtained from PBMCs. The receptor source for this set is a man aged 18 to 30 in good health and CMV-seropositive. CDR3s include the opening cysteine and the closing phenylalanine or tryptophan.

J: TRBJ1-2; V: TRBV19; CDR3: CASSIGQGYGYTF
J: TRBJ2-3; V: TRBV7-6; CDR3: CASSLEPAGGPGDTQYF
J: TRBJ1-1; V: TRBV9; CDR3: CASSVEDTGTNTEAFF
J: TRBJ1-2; V: TRBV5-4; CDR3: CASSLDYSGFGGYTF
J: TRBJ2-5; V: TRBV29-1; CDR3: CSVAVGVETQYF
J: TRBJ2-7; V: TRBV28; CDR3: CASSVIGQGIYEQYF
J: TRBJ2-5; V: TRBV7-2; CDR3: CASSLYTGNRETQYF
J: TRBJ2-2; V: TRBV2; CDR3: CATQPSLNTGELFF
J: TRBJ2-1; V: TRBV27; CDR3: CASSTSGGLGEQFF
J: TRBJ2-3; V: TRBV28; CDR3: CASSLTKWDISTDTQYF
J: TRBJ1-2; V: TRBV7-2; CDR3: CASSLELQAFYGYTF
J: TRBJ1-2; V: TRBV5-4; CDR3: CASGSSYTDGYTF